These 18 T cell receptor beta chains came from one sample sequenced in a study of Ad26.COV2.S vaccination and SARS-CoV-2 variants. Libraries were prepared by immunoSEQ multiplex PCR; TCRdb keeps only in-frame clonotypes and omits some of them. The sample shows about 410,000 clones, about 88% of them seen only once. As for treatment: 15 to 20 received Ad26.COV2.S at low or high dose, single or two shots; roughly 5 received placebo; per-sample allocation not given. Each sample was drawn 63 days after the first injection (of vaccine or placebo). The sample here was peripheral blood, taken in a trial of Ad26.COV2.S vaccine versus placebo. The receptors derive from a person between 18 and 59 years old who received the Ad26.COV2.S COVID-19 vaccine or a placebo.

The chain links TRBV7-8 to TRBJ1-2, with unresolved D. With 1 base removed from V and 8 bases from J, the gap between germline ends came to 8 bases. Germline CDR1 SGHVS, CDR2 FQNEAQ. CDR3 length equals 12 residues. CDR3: CASSLGARGYTF. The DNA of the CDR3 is TGTGCCAGCAGCTTAGGGGCGCGGGGCTACACCTTC.

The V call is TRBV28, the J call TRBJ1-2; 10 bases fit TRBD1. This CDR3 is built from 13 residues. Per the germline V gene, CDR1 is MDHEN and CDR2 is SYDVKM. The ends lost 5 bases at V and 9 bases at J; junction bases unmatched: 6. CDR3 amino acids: CASSLRQGASYTF. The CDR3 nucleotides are TGTGCCAGCAGTCTTAGACAGGGGGCTAGCTACACCTTC.

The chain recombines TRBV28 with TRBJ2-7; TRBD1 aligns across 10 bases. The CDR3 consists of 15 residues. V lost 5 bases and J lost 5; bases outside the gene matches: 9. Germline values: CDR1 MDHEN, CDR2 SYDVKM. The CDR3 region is CASSPGTGARNEQYF. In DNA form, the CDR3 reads TGTGCCAGCAGTCCCGGGACAGGGGCGCGAAACGAGCAGTACTTC.

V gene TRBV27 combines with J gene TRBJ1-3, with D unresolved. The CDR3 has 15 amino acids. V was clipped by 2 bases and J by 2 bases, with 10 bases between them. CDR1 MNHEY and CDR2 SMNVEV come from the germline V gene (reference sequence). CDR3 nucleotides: TGTGCCAGCAGTTTAAGCCGGCATCCTGGAAACACCATATATTTT. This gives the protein CASSLSRHPGNTIYF.

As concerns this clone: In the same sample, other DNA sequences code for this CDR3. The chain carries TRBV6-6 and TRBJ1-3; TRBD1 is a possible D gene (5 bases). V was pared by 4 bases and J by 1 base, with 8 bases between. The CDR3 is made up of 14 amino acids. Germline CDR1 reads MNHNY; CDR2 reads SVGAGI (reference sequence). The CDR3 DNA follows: TGTGCCAGCAGTTCCCCAGGGTCTGGAAACACCATATATTTT. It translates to CASSSPGSGNTIYF.

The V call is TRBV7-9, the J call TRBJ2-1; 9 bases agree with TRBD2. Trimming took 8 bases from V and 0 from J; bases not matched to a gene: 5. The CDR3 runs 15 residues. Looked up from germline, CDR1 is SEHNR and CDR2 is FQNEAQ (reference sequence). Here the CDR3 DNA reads TGTGCCAGCGAGCTAGCGGGAAGCTCCTACAATGAGCAGTTCTTC. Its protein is CASELAGSSYNEQFF. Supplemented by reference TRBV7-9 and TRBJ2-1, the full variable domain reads DTGVSQNPRHKITKRGQNVTFRCDPISEHNRLYWYRQTLGQGPEFLTYFQNEAQLEKSRLLSDRFSAERPKGSFSTLEIQRTEQGDSAMYLCASELAGSSYNEQFFGPGTRLTVL.

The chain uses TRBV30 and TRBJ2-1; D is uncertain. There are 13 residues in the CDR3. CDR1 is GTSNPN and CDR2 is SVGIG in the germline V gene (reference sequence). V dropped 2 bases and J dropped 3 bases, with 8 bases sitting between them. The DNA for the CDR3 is TGTGCCTGGAGTCGGACCGTCTACAATGAGCAGTTCTTC. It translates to CAWSRTVYNEQFF. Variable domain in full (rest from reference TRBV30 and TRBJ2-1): SQTIHQWPATLVQPVGSPLSLECTVEGTSNPNLYWYRQAAGRGLQLLFYSVGIGQISSEVPQNLSASRPQDRQFILSSKKLLLSDSGFYLCAWSRTVYNEQFFGPGTRLTVL.

The CDR3 spells CASSAGSFSGNTIYF. The CDR3 DNA sequence: TGTGCCAGCAGTGCGGGGTCCTTCTCTGGAAACACCATATATTTT. The rearrangement links TRBV27 to TRBJ1-3, with unresolved D. V dropped 5 bases and J dropped 0 bases, with 11 bases sitting between them. The CDR3 length is 15 residues. Per germline, CDR1 MNHEY and CDR2 SMNVEV (reference sequence).

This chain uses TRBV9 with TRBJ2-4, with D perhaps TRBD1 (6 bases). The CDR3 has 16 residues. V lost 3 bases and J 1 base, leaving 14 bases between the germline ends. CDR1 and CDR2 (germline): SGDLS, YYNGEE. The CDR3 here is CASSASQGWAKNIQYF. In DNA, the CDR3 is TGTGCCAGCAGCGCTAGTCAGGGGTGGGCCAAAAACATTCAGTACTTC.

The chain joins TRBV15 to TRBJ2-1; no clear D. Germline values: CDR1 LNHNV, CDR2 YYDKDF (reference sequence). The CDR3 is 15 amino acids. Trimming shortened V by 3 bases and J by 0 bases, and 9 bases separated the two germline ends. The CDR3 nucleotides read TGTGCCACCAGCAGCGGGCCCAGCTCCTACAATGAGCAGTTCTTC. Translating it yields CATSSGPSSYNEQFF.

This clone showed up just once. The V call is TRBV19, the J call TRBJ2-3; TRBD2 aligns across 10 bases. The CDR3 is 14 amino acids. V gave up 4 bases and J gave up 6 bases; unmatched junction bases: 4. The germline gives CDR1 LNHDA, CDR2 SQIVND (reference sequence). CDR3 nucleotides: TGTGCCAGTAGTACGGCGACTAGCGGGGATACGCAGTATTTT. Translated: CASSTATSGDTQYF. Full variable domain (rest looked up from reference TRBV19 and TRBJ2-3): DGGITQSPKYLFRKEGQNVTLSCEQNLNHDAMYWYRQDPGQGLRLIYYSQIVNDFQKGDIAEGYSVSREKKESFPLTVTSAQKNPTAFYLCASSTATSGDTQYFGPGTRLTVL.

Here the CDR3 reads CASSSGTGSYEQYF. CDR3 DNA sequence: TGTGCCAGCAGTTCTGGGACAGGCTCCTACGAGCAGTACTTC. This chain links TRBV28 with TRBJ2-7; 8 bases are shared with TRBD1. V lost 4 bases and J lost 0; bases outside the gene matches: 2. The CDR3 extends over 14 amino acids. The germline CDR1 and CDR2 sequences are MDHEN and SYDVKM.

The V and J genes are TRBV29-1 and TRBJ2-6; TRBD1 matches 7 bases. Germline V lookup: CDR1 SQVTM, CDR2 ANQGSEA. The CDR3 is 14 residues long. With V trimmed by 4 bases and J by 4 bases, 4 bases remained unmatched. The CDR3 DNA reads TGCAGCGTTGGAACAGGGGCCGGGGCCAACGTCCTGACTTTC. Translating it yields CSVGTGAGANVLTF.

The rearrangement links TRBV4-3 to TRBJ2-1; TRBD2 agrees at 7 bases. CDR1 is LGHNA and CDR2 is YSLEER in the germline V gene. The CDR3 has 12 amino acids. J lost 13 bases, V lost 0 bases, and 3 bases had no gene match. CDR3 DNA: TGCGCCAGCAGCCAAGATGGCGGGAGACAGTTCTTC. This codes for CASSQDGGRQFF.

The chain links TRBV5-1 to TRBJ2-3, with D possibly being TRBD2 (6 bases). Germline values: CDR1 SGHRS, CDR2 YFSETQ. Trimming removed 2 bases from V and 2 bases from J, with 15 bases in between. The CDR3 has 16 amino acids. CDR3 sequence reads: CASSFTTRPYTDTQYF. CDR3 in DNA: TGCGCCAGCAGCTTTACGACTAGGCCCTACACAGATACGCAGTATTTT.

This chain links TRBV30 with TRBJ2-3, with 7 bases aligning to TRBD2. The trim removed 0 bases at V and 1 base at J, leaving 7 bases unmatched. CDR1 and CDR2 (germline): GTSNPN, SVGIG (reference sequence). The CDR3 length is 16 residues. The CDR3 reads CAWSVRGRGRTDTQYF. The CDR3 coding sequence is TGTGCCTGGAGTGTACGGGGGAGGGGACGCACAGATACGCAGTATTTT.

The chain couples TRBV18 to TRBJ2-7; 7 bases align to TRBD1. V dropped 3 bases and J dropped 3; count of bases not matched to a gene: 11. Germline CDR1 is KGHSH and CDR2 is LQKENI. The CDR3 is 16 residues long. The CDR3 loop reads CASSPGTAPQGYEQYF. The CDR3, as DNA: TGTGCCAGCTCACCCGGGACAGCCCCGCAGGGCTACGAGCAGTACTTC.

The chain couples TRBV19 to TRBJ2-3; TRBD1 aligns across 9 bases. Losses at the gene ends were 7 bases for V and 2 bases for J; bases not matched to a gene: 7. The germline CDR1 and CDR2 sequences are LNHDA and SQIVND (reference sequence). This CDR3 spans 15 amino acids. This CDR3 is CASKGGTGHTDTQYF. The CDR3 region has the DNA TGTGCCAGTAAGGGGGGGACAGGGCACACAGATACGCAGTATTTT. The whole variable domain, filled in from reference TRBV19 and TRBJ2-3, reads DGGITQSPKYLFRKEGQNVTLSCEQNLNHDAMYWYRQDPGQGLRLIYYSQIVNDFQKGDIAEGYSVSREKKESFPLTVTSAQKNPTAFYLCASKGGTGHTDTQYFGPGTRLTVL.